Presented here are 14 T cell receptor beta chains from one specimen sequenced in a study of blood T cell repertoires in COVID-19. Assay used: immunoSEQ multiplex PCR; TCRdb lists only in-frame clones, some missing. The sample carries approximately 150,000 clones, 87% recorded once. Sequenced: peripheral blood. These receptors all come from a woman aged 55-69 years who had recovered from COVID-19.

This rearrangement joins TRBV19 to TRBJ1-1, with a tentative D call TRBD1 (5 bases). The CDR3 covers 13 residues. V lost 6 bases to trimming and J lost 0 bases, with 8 bases between them. Germline V gene data show CDR1 as LNHDA and CDR2 as SQIVND (reference sequence). Written as DNA, the CDR3 is TGTGCCAGTAGGACAGTTATGAACACTGAAGCTTTCTTT. Translating gives CASRTVMNTEAFF.

The chain uses TRBV2 and TRBJ2-1; 8 bases match TRBD1. Germline trimming cut 4 bases from V and 11 bases from J; bases unmatched to any gene: 1. The CDR3 is 11 amino acids. Looked up from germline, CDR1 is SNHLY and CDR2 is FYNNEI. The CDR3 spells CASSGDRKQFF. CDR3 in DNA: TGTGCCAGCAGTGGGGACAGGAAGCAGTTCTTC.

The chain joins TRBV28 to TRBJ1-2, with 11 bases identical to TRBD1. Germline V gene sequence: CDR1 MDHEN, CDR2 SYDVKM. The CDR3 length is 14 residues. With 5 bases clipped from V and 8 bases from J, the junction kept 7 bases outside the gene matches. CDR3 DNA: TGTGCCAGCAGTCCAGGACAGGGGGCGAGCGGCTACACCTTC. It codes for CASSPGQGASGYTF.

V and J are TRBV12-3 or TRBV12-4 and TRBJ2-7, with 7 nucleotides matching TRBD1. Germline trimming cut 6 bases from V and 4 bases from J; bases unmatched to any gene: 6. This CDR3 is 13 amino acids long. This CDR3 reads CASSLSTGYEQYF. CDR3 DNA sequence: TGTGCCAGCAGCCTTTCGACAGGGTACGAGCAGTACTTC.

V usage is TRBV6-4 and J usage is TRBJ2-2; a possible D gene is TRBD1 (6 bases). Germline V gene data show CDR1 as MRHNA and CDR2 as SNTAGT. The germline V and J ends were trimmed by 7 bases and 5 bases, with 14 bases remaining between them. The length of the CDR3 is 14 residues. Written as DNA, the CDR3 is TGTGCCAGCACCGGACAGCCGGGGACCGGGGAGCTGTTTTTT. Translation gives CASTGQPGTGELFF.

The chain combines TRBV5-1 with TRBJ2-2; TRBD1 aligns across 8 bases. CDR1 and CDR2 from the germline V gene are SGHRS and YFSETQ. The V segment lost 4 bases and the J segment 4 bases; nucleotides outside the gene matches: 6. CDR3 length: 15 amino acids. The CDR3 sequence: CASSRDRPGTGELFF. CDR3 DNA sequence: TGCGCCAGCAGCCGGGACAGGCCGGGCACCGGGGAGCTGTTTTTT.

This clone was counted once. The CDR3 DNA follows: TGTGCCAGCAGCACCCCGGGGGGCGGCACAGATACGCAGTATTTT. This sequence encodes CASSTPGGGTDTQYF. This rearrangement joins TRBV7-9 to TRBJ2-3, with D tentatively TRBD2 (7 bases). With 5 bases removed from V and 1 base from J, the gap between germline ends came to 13 bases. Germline lookup yields CDR1 SEHNR and CDR2 FQNEAQ (reference sequence). The CDR3 has 15 residues. The full variable domain, with the rest looked up from reference TRBV7-9 and TRBJ2-3, is DTGVSQNPRHKITKRGQNVTFRCDPISEHNRLYWYRQTLGQGPEFLTYFQNEAQLEKSRLLSDRFSAERPKGSFSTLEIQRTEQGDSAMYLCASSTPGGGTDTQYFGPGTRLTVL.

The rearrangement uses TRBV3-1 (or the pseudogene TRBV3-2) and TRBJ2-1, with TRBD2 as a possible D gene (5 bases). CDR3 length: 14 amino acids. CDR1 and CDR2 from the germline V gene are LGHDT and YNNKEL (reference sequence). V dropped 5 bases and J dropped 9 bases, with 17 bases sitting between them. Here the CDR3 DNA reads TGTGCCAGCAGCAAATCTAGCCAGGACTTTGAGCAGTTCTTC. Amino acids: CASSKSSQDFEQFF.

This chain connects TRBV20-1 to TRBJ2-7; 10 bases agree with TRBD1. Per germline, CDR1 DFQATT and CDR2 SNEGSKA (reference sequence). CDR3 length: 13 residues. With 6 bases clipped from V and 7 bases from J, the junction kept 9 bases outside the gene matches. CDR3 DNA: TGCAGTGCAAGTGACAGGGGGCGCCAGGAGCAGTACTTC. This encodes CSASDRGRQEQYF.

The rearrangement joins TRBV5-1 to TRBJ2-7; D gene ambiguous. Trimming pared 5 bases from V and 2 bases from J, leaving 8 bases between. The CDR3 has 12 residues. Germline V gives CDR1 SGHRS, CDR2 YFSETQ. This CDR3 reads CASRHDTYEQYF. In DNA, the CDR3 is TGCGCCAGCAGACACGACACCTACGAGCAGTACTTC.

The chain joins TRBV2 to TRBJ1-4, with a tentative D call TRBD1 (5 bases). Germline lookup yields CDR1 SNHLY and CDR2 FYNNEI. With 7 bases removed from V and 8 bases from J, the gap between germline ends came to 11 bases. This CDR3 has 12 residues. CDR3 coding DNA: TGTGCCAGCACAGGGTCTAGGGAAAAACTGTTTTTT. Its translation: CASTGSREKLFF. The full variable domain, its missing parts supplied by reference TRBV2 and TRBJ1-4, is EPEVTQTPSHQVTQMGQEVILRCVPISNHLYFYWYRQILGQKVEFLVSFYNNEISEKSEIFDDQFSVERPDGSNFTLKIRSTKLEDSAMYFCASTGSREKLFFGSGTQLSVL.

The chain combines TRBV5-5 with TRBJ2-3; 7 bases agree with TRBD2. Germline-derived CDR1 and CDR2 are SGHKS and YYEKEE (reference sequence). This CDR3 has 15 amino acids. The ends lost 4 bases at V and 0 bases at J; junction bases unmatched: 5. As DNA, the CDR3 is TGTGCCAGCAGCCCAACTAGCGCGAGCACAGATACGCAGTATTTT. Residues: CASSPTSASTDTQYF.

The table lists this clone with a count of one. The chain combines TRBV5-1 with TRBJ1-3; D possibly corresponds to TRBD1 (5 bases). V shed 0 bases and J shed 3 bases, with 13 bases lying between them. Germline V lookup: CDR1 SGHRS, CDR2 YFSETQ. The CDR3 totals 16 residues. CDR3 bases: TGCGCCAGCAGCTTGGTCGGGGGAGTTTATGGAAACACCATATATTTT. Protein product: CASSLVGGVYGNTIYF.

For the CDR3, the DNA is TGTGCCAGTAGTATCGAACTAGCGGGGTACGAGCAGTACTTC. Amino acid sequence: CASSIELAGYEQYF. This chain links TRBV19 with TRBJ2-7, with 10 bases aligning to TRBD2. V lost 3 bases, J lost 4 bases, and 3 bases stayed unmatched. The CDR3 loop spans 14 amino acids. From germline, CDR1 is LNHDA and CDR2 SQIVND (reference sequence).